This T cell receptor (beta chain) was captured in a study of technical replicates of blood from a few donors. Profiled with immunoSEQ multiplex PCR; TCRdb holds only in-frame clones, not every one. The table lists 90,000 to 100,000 clones, just under 95% of them singletons. This CDR3 is 17 amino acids long. CDR1 SGHRS and CDR2 YFSETQ come from the germline V gene. Losses at the gene ends were 1 base for V and 5 bases for J; bases not matched to a gene: 12. The genes are TRBV5-1 and TRBJ2-3, with 8 positions matching TRBD2. Sequenced input: T cells isolated from PBMCs. The sequence was collected from a human donor in good health. The CDR3 DNA follows: TGCGCCAGCAGCTTGAAGTCAAGCGGGAGAAGTGAAGATACGCAGTATTTT. Protein sequence: CASSLKSSGRSEDTQYF.